This T cell receptor (beta chain) was found in a study of T-cell reconstitution after alpha-beta-depleted transplantation in children. On this clonotype itself: Its antigen remains unidentified.

The authors prepared the TCRbeta library with unique molecular identifiers. TCRdb fed the PCR reads into MiXCR, producing one record per CDR3 protein. The sample consists of approximately 650,000 distinct CDR3 sequences, roughly 14% of them appearing once. The CDR3 totals 15 residues. V lost 1 base to trimming and J lost 0 bases, with 9 bases between them. The V gene's germline CDR1 is SEHNR and CDR2 FQNEAQ (reference sequence). Study observations and caveats: The study traced high day-60 TCRbeta diversity in some patients to surviving recipient T cells and thymic progenitors. Diversity and T-cell counts at one year after transplant derived mostly from new T cells. Several hundred rapidly expanded clones from non-depleted graft cells reportedly supplied alpha-beta T cells about two months post-transplant.

This clonotype was sampled from a girl aged 2 to 10 with congenital amegakaryocytic thrombocytopenia, due to receive a stem cell transplant. The V and J genes are TRBV7-9 and TRBJ1-2; D gene unclear. The sample was PBMCs, taken before TCRalphabeta/CD19-depleted stem cell transplant. This CDR3 reads CASSLGRGPNYGYTF. CDR3 coding DNA: TGTGCCAGCAGCTTAGGAAGAGGACCTAACTATGGCTACACCTTC.